The 27 T cell receptor beta chains listed next were all sequenced from one sample in a study of blood T cell repertoires in COVID-19. TCRdb's table, derived via immunoSEQ multiplex PCR, lists solely in-frame clones and lacks some. Here the sample spans 250,000 to 350,000 clones, roughly 84% being singletons. The sequenced sample was peripheral blood. The receptors shown here come from a human donor with COVID-19, enrolled during active disease. The donor label of this sample is uncertain.

The chain employs TRBV18 and TRBJ1-2, with D perhaps TRBD1 (6 bases). CDR3 length equals 17 residues. V lost 0 bases, J lost 4 bases, and 18 bases lay in between. From germline, CDR1 is KGHSH and CDR2 LQKENI. The CDR3 DNA reads as TGTGCCAGCTCACCACCGGGGACAACGAGGGGACCCTATGGCTACACCTTC. This sequence encodes CASSPPGTTRGPYGYTF.

Regarding this clone: One junction end does not reproduce the germline sequence, and a read error may be involved. V and J are TRBV7-9 and TRBJ2-5; 7 positions agree with TRBD2. The CDR3 is 13 residues long. Germline CDR1 is SEHNR and CDR2 is FQNEAQ (reference sequence). The CDR3 spells CASSLAVRETQYF. DNA of the CDR3: TGTGCCAGCAGCCTAGCGGTTCGGGAGACCCAGTACTTC.

V usage is TRBV18 and J usage is TRBJ2-2; TRBD1 aligns across 9 bases. The V gene's germline CDR1 is KGHSH and CDR2 LQKENI. V shed 4 bases and J 3 bases; nucleotides not matched to a gene: 3. The CDR3 consists of 15 residues. In DNA form, the CDR3 reads TGTGCCAGCTCACGGACAGGGGCCTACACCGGGGAGCTGTTTTTT. It encodes CASSRTGAYTGELFF. The variable domain in full, completed from reference TRBV18 and TRBJ2-2, reads NAGVMQNPRHLVRRRGQEARLRCSPMKGHSHVYWYRQLPEEGLKFMVYLQKENIIDESGMPKERFSAEFPKEGPSILRIQQVVRGDSAAYFCASSRTGAYTGELFFGEGSRLTVL.

V usage is TRBV10-3 and J usage is TRBJ1-2; TRBD1 agrees at 8 bases. The CDR3 loop spans 14 amino acids. Germline CDR1 and CDR2: ENHRY and SYGVKD. J gave up 4 bases and V 6 bases, and 7 bases lay outside the gene matches. This CDR3 reads CAIRGTGSVYGYTF. DNA of the CDR3: TGTGCCATCAGGGGGACAGGATCGGTCTATGGCTACACCTTC.

Only a few counts were recorded for this clone. The J gene is TRBJ1-5, the V gene TRBV18; 10 bases align to TRBD1. Germline V gene data show CDR1 as KGHSH and CDR2 as LQKENI. CDR3 length equals 16 residues. Unmatched junction bases numbered 4, after V lost 4 bases and J lost 1 base. CDR3 region: CASSRDRGRSNQPQHF. As DNA, the CDR3 is TGTGCCAGCTCACGGGACAGGGGTCGGAGCAATCAGCCCCAGCATTTT.

The chain combines TRBV28 with TRBJ1-5; 7 bases align to TRBD1. Germline V gene sequence: CDR1 MDHEN, CDR2 SYDVKM. The length of the CDR3 is 15 residues. V shed 5 bases and J 6 bases; nucleotides not matched to a gene: 10. DNA for the CDR3: TGTGCCAGCAGTACACCGACAGGGACGGGTCAGCCCCAGCATTTT. This sequence encodes CASSTPTGTGQPQHF.

The chain recombines TRBV12-3 or TRBV12-4 with TRBJ1-3; no firm D call. The CDR3 length is 12 residues. V was shortened by 6 bases and J by 4 bases, with 7 bases between the two germline ends. The CDR3 DNA reads TGTGCCAGCAGGGCTCCCGGAAACACCATATATTTT. It codes for CASRAPGNTIYF.

The chain combines TRBV5-1 with TRBJ2-1; 7 bases fit TRBD2. Germline V gene data show CDR1 as SGHRS and CDR2 as YFSETQ. Trimming took 0 bases from V and 12 from J; bases not matched to a gene: 18. This CDR3 comprises 17 residues. The CDR3 DNA reads TGCGCCAGCAGCTTGGCCGGGGCTAGCGGAGCCGGGGAGGCGCAGTTCTTC. Translated, it gives CASSLAGASGAGEAQFF. Drawing the rest from reference TRBV5-1 and TRBJ2-1, the complete variable domain is KAGVTQTPRYLIKTRGQQVTLSCSPISGHRSVSWYQQTPGQGLQFLFEYFSETQRNKGNFPGRFSGRQFSNSRSEMNVSTLELGDSALYLCASSLAGASGAGEAQFFGPGTRLTVL.

The rearrangement joins TRBV2 to TRBJ2-7; tentatively, D is TRBD2 (6 bases). Germline V gene sequence: CDR1 SNHLY, CDR2 FYNNEI. CDR3 length: 15 residues. Trimming pared 1 base from V and 5 bases from J, leaving 15 bases between. CDR3 sequence: CASSEGGVAIHEQYF. CDR3 DNA: TGTGCCAGCAGTGAAGGGGGGGTAGCTATCCACGAGCAGTACTTC.

This rearrangement joins TRBV6-6 to TRBJ1-2; 9 bases line up with TRBD1. The CDR3 contains 15 residues. In germline, CDR1 is MNHNY, CDR2 SVGAGI (reference sequence). J gave up 8 bases and V 6 bases, and 13 bases lay outside the gene matches. CDR3 region: CASRDSGTGLSGYTF. DNA of the CDR3: TGTGCCAGCAGGGACTCCGGGACAGGGCTGTCCGGCTACACCTTC.

This chain uses TRBV28 with TRBJ1-4, with D tentatively TRBD1 (5 bases). CDR3 length equals 14 residues. CDR1 and CDR2 from the germline V gene are MDHEN and SYDVKM. V was pared by 7 bases and J by 7 bases, with 16 bases between. The CDR3 loop is CASNRNRLAEKLFF. DNA for the CDR3: TGTGCCAGCAACAGGAACAGGTTAGCTGAAAAACTGTTTTTT.

The CDR3 DNA reads as TGTGCCAGCAGTCAGGGGGCGCCCGGCACAGATACGCAGTATTTT. This gives the protein CASSQGAPGTDTQYF. The rearrangement uses TRBV2 and TRBJ2-3, with TRBD1 identical over 8 bases. V lost 5 bases and J lost 1; bases outside the gene matches: 5. Germline V gene data show CDR1 as SNHLY and CDR2 as FYNNEI. The CDR3 extends over 15 amino acids.

V is TRBV29-1 and J is TRBJ2-5, with 10 positions matching TRBD2. V dropped 4 bases and J dropped 3; count of bases not matched to a gene: 2. The CDR3 is made up of 13 amino acids. CDR1 and CDR2 from the germline V gene are SQVTM and ANQGSEA. The CDR3 region has the DNA TGCAGCGTTGGGACTAGCGGCGAAGAGACCCAGTACTTC. Protein product: CSVGTSGEETQYF.

A word on this clone: Its ends do not fully match the called genes, so a read error is possible. This chain uses TRBV28 with TRBJ1-2; D is undetermined. Looked up from germline, CDR1 is MDHEN and CDR2 is SYDVKM. This CDR3 is built from 14 residues. DNA of the CDR3: TGTGCCAGCAGGAATCAGGCAGGAGACTATGGCCACACCTTC. It encodes CASRNQAGDYGHTF.

The rearrangement uses TRBV6-5 and TRBJ1-1; tentative D call: TRBD1 (5 bases). V lost 4 bases and J 2 bases, leaving 14 bases between the germline ends. This CDR3 has 15 amino acids. The germline CDR1 and CDR2 sequences are MNHEY and SVGAGI. CDR3 coding DNA: TGTGCCAGCAGTTCCCTGGGGGGATCTAACACTGAAGCTTTCTTT. Protein product: CASSSLGGSNTEAFF.

This rearrangement joins TRBV30 to TRBJ2-7, with a tentative D call TRBD1 (5 bases). The CDR3 is 14 amino acids. Per germline, CDR1 GTSNPN and CDR2 SVGIG (reference sequence). V gave up 0 bases and J gave up 2 bases, with 11 bases separating them. The CDR3 DNA is TGTGCCTGGAGTGTACTTCTGGGGCCCTACGAGCAGTACTTC. Translation gives CAWSVLLGPYEQYF.

As to this clone: Other DNA sequences of this sample code for an identical CDR3. This chain uses TRBV28 with TRBJ1-5; D is ambiguous. Trimming pared 5 bases from V and 0 bases from J, leaving 5 bases between. The CDR3 spans 13 residues. Per the germline V gene, CDR1 is MDHEN and CDR2 is SYDVKM. CDR3: CASSPNSNQPQHF. As DNA, the CDR3 is TGTGCCAGCAGTCCTAATAGCAATCAGCCCCAGCATTTT.

The chain joins TRBV5-4 to TRBJ2-7; 8 positions match TRBD1. Germline lookup yields CDR1 SGHNT and CDR2 YYREEE (reference sequence). Trimming cost V 4 bases and J 3 bases; bases outside gene matches: 9. The CDR3 spans 15 residues. CDR3 loop: CASSSRTGINYEQYF. DNA of the CDR3: TGTGCCAGCAGCAGCAGGACAGGGATTAACTACGAGCAGTACTTC.

This clone was counted a single time. This chain uses TRBV6-1 with TRBJ2-3; 7 bases align to TRBD2. Germline assignment: CDR1 MNHNS and CDR2 SASEGT. V dropped 4 bases and J dropped 4; count of bases not matched to a gene: 11. The CDR3 extends over 16 amino acids. CDR3 protein: CASSGWGEGGADTQYF. In DNA, the CDR3 is TGTGCCAGCAGTGGCTGGGGGGAGGGCGGCGCAGATACGCAGTATTTT.

The rearrangement uses TRBV28 and TRBJ2-1, with 12 bases lining up with TRBD2. The CDR3 length is 16 residues. Germline V CDR1 and CDR2: MDHEN, SYDVKM. V lost 6 bases to trimming and J lost 9 bases; unmatched junction nucleotides: 12. CDR3 DNA: TGTGCCAGCAGCTCTACCCTAGCGGGAGGGGCCGCTGAGCAGTTCTTC. It codes for CASSSTLAGGAAEQFF.

V is TRBV6-5 and J is TRBJ2-2, with D unclear. Trimming left V 6 bases short and J 0 bases short, with 5 bases between. The germline gives CDR1 MNHEY, CDR2 SVGAGI. The CDR3 consists of 13 residues. CDR3: CASSLSNTGELFF. The CDR3 region has the DNA TGTGCCAGCAGCCTGTCGAACACCGGGGAGCTGTTTTTT.

CDR3 loop: CASSLTGRQEGTQYF. The DNA for the CDR3 is TGTGCCAGCAGCTTGACAGGGAGGCAGGAGGGTACGCAGTATTTT. This rearrangement joins TRBV7-3 to TRBJ2-3; a weak D match, TRBD1 (7 bases). The length of the CDR3 is 15 residues. V was shortened by 3 bases and J by 8 bases, with 18 bases between the two germline ends. Looked up from germline, CDR1 is SGHTA and CDR2 is FQGTGA.

V and J are TRBV7-2 and TRBJ1-6, with TRBD1 matching over 7 bases. The CDR3 is 15 residues long. Losses at the gene ends were 6 bases for V and 10 bases for J; bases not matched to a gene: 12. Germline V gene lookup returns CDR1 SGHTA and CDR2 FQGNSA. DNA for the CDR3: TGTGCCAGCAGTATGTTCGACAGGGAGAACTCACCCCTCCACTTT. Translating it yields CASSMFDRENSPLHF.

The rearrangement links TRBV5-1 to TRBJ1-2, with D perhaps TRBD1 (6 bases). The V end was cut by 4 bases, the J end by 6 bases, with 13 bases between. Germline assignment: CDR1 SGHRS and CDR2 YFSETQ. This CDR3 has 13 amino acids. The CDR3 DNA reads as TGCGCCAGCAGCCTGCTAGGGGGGGATGGCTACACCTTC. Its protein product is CASSLLGGDGYTF.

CDR3 residues: CASSWGRDYGYTF. CDR3 in DNA: TGTGCCAGCAGTTGGGGCAGGGATTATGGCTACACCTTC. V gene TRBV12-3 or TRBV12-4 combines with J gene TRBJ1-2; a weak D match, TRBD1 (5 bases). The CDR3 has 13 residues. V lost 4 bases, J lost 5 bases, and 11 bases lay in between.

Regarding this clone: At one end, the junction sequence differs from germline, possibly due to a read error. J is TRBJ1-4 and V is TRBV7-7, with D possibly TRBD1 on 6 matching bases. This CDR3 has 15 amino acids. Per germline, CDR1 SSHAT and CDR2 FNYEAQ (reference sequence). CDR3 loop: CASSLGGQGDEKLFF. The CDR3, as DNA: TGTGCTAGCAGCTTAGGGGGACAAGGGGATGAAAAACTGTTTTTT.

This clone appeared a few times. The chain couples TRBV28 to TRBJ1-2, with D perhaps TRBD1 (6 bases). There are 15 residues in the CDR3. V dropped 5 bases and J dropped 4 bases, with 17 bases sitting between them. Germline V gene sequence: CDR1 MDHEN, CDR2 SYDVKM. The DNA for the CDR3 is TGTGCCAGCAGTCCCCCGGGGGGGGCCGGCTATGGCTACACCTTC. Translation gives CASSPPGGAGYGYTF.